One and the same sample provided the 30 T cell receptor beta chains below, sequenced in a study of T cell responses to AZD1222 COVID-19 vaccine. Some clones are missing from TCRdb's copy, which holds only in-frame ones; the method was immunoSEQ multiplex PCR. The table has just under 85,000 clones, about 82% seen once. The starting material was peripheral blood, obtained on day 0 of AZD1222 vaccination. The receptors were gathered from an adult in good health.

This clone came up once. The V and J genes are TRBV2 and TRBJ1-1, with no clear D. CDR1 SNHLY and CDR2 FYNNEI come from the germline V gene. V lost 8 bases and J 6 bases, leaving 4 bases between the germline ends. This CDR3 spans 9 amino acids. The CDR3 DNA follows: TGTGCCAGCGGTCCTGAAGCTTTCTTT. This codes for CASGPEAFF.

This clone was seen a handful of times. CDR3 amino acids: CASSPSGVNSYEQYF. CDR3 sequence (DNA): TGTGCCAGCAGTCCCTCCGGGGTTAACTCCTACGAGCAGTACTTC. The gene calls are TRBV28 and TRBJ2-7, with D perhaps matching TRBD2 (5 bases). Germline V lookup: CDR1 MDHEN, CDR2 SYDVKM. CDR3 size: 15 residues. With 5 bases removed from V and 0 bases from J, the gap between germline ends came to 14 bases.

This clone was found once. V usage is TRBV10-1 and J usage is TRBJ1-4, with a weak D call TRBD1 (5 bases). The CDR3 is made up of 13 amino acids. Germline assignment: CDR1 WNHNN and CDR2 SYGVQD (reference sequence). V was pared by 5 bases and J by 7 bases, with 11 bases between. This chain's CDR3 is CASSQGGGEKLFF. The CDR3 DNA follows: TGCGCCAGCAGTCAGGGTGGCGGTGAAAAACTGTTTTTT.

The rearrangement links TRBV5-6 to TRBJ1-1, with TRBD1 as a possible D gene (6 bases). The germline V gene has CDR1 SGHDT and CDR2 YYEEEE. The CDR3 is 14 residues long. V gave up 2 bases and J gave up 5 bases, with 13 bases separating them. The DNA of the CDR3 is TGTGCCAGCAGCTTTGGTTCAGGGGCAACTGAAGCTTTCTTT. Its translation is CASSFGSGATEAFF.

V usage is TRBV4-3 and J usage is TRBJ2-7; 8 nucleotides match TRBD2. V lost 4 bases to trimming and J lost 6 bases; unmatched junction nucleotides: 17. Germline V gives CDR1 LGHNA, CDR2 YSLEER. CDR3 size: 17 residues. CDR3 in amino acids: CASSLILGGGMGSEQYF. CDR3 bases: TGCGCCAGCAGCCTCATATTAGGCGGGGGGATGGGCTCCGAGCAGTACTTC.

The V call is TRBV2, the J call TRBJ2-3; D is undetermined. Germline values: CDR1 SNHLY, CDR2 FYNNEI. The ends were cut back, 2 bases at V and 4 bases at J, with 4 bases in the middle. The CDR3 loop spans 12 amino acids. This CDR3 reads CASSERSDTQYF. The CDR3 DNA sequence: TGTGCCAGCAGTGAAAGGTCAGATACGCAGTATTTT. Together with reference TRBV2 and TRBJ2-3, the CDR3 gives the full variable domain: EPEVTQTPSHQVTQMGQEVILRCVPISNHLYFYWYRQILGQKVEFLVSFYNNEISEKSEIFDDQFSVERPDGSNFTLKIRSTKLEDSAMYFCASSERSDTQYFGPGTRLTVL.

J is TRBJ1-1 and V is TRBV30; 11 bases line up with TRBD1. The V gene's germline CDR1 is GTSNPN and CDR2 SVGIG (reference sequence). Unmatched junction bases numbered 5, after V lost 6 bases and J lost 5 bases. This CDR3 has 13 residues. The DNA of the CDR3 is TGTGCCTGTCCCGGGACAGGGGGGACTGAAGCTTTCTTT. Translating gives CACPGTGGTEAFF. Based on the CDR3 plus reference TRBV30 and TRBJ1-1, the full variable domain is SQTIHQWPATLVQPVGSPLSLECTVEGTSNPNLYWYRQAAGRGLQLLFYSVGIGQISSEVPQNLSASRPQDRQFILSSKKLLLSDSGFYLCACPGTGGTEAFFGQGTRLTVV.

This clone has just a few counts. V usage is TRBV6-1 and J usage is TRBJ2-1; D may be TRBD2 (5 bases). Germline V gene lookup returns CDR1 MNHNS and CDR2 SASEGT. CDR3 length equals 13 residues. Between the trimmed V and J ends, which lost 2 bases and 6 bases, there was a span of 8 bases. The CDR3 protein is CASSEIRGNEQFF. DNA of the CDR3: TGTGCCAGCAGTGAAATTCGGGGCAATGAGCAGTTCTTC.

The chain employs TRBV5-4 and TRBJ2-1; D may match TRBD1 or TRBD2 (7 bases each). Germline V gene lookup returns CDR1 SGHNT and CDR2 YYREEE (reference sequence). CDR3 length equals 17 residues. Trimming removed 3 bases at V and 6 bases at J, with 22 bases between. The CDR3 spells CASSSPGWGRGGNEQFF. DNA of the CDR3: TGTGCCAGCAGCTCCCCTGGGTGGGGCAGGGGGGGCAATGAGCAGTTCTTC.

The genes are TRBV7-8 and TRBJ2-3; a weak D match, TRBD2 (6 bases). Deletions cut 1 base from V and 0 bases from J, with 14 bases between. The germline CDR1 and CDR2 sequences are SGHVS and FQNEAQ. The length of the CDR3 is 17 residues. The CDR3 coding sequence is TGTGCCAGCAGCTTAGAGGCGGGACTGGGGAGCACAGATACGCAGTATTTT. This gives the protein CASSLEAGLGSTDTQYF.

The chain combines TRBV6-6 with TRBJ1-3; D gene uncertain. Germline loops: CDR1 MNHNY, CDR2 SVGAGI (reference sequence). Deletions cut 0 bases from V and 0 bases from J, with 6 bases between. The CDR3 has 15 amino acids. In DNA form, the CDR3 reads TGTGCCAGCAGTTACTCGGTCTCCTCTGGAAACACCATATATTTT. It yields the protein CASSYSVSSGNTIYF.

This clone was seen just once. Here the CDR3 reads CASINSGTGGYTF. DNA of the CDR3: TGTGCCAGCATCAACTCAGGGACTGGCGGCTACACCTTC. This chain links TRBV12-3 or TRBV12-4 with TRBJ1-2, with D tentatively TRBD1 (5 bases). CDR3 length: 13 residues. Trimming removed 7 bases at V and 8 bases at J, with 17 bases between.

This chain joins TRBV6-6 and TRBJ2-3, with D perhaps TRBD1 (5 bases). Germline loops: CDR1 MNHNY, CDR2 SVGAGI (reference sequence). The CDR3 sequence is 20 residues long. The V end lost 6 bases, the J end lost 3 bases, and 31 bases lay between the germline ends. The CDR3 spells CASSLFLGQGVRLTTDTQYF. CDR3 DNA: TGTGCCAGCAGCCTATTCCTGGGGCAGGGCGTCCGCTTGACAACAGATACGCAGTATTTT.

The chain carries TRBV19 and TRBJ1-2; 7 nucleotides align to TRBD1. Per germline, CDR1 LNHDA and CDR2 SQIVND (reference sequence). Losses at the gene ends were 4 bases for V and 3 bases for J; bases not matched to a gene: 2. The CDR3 has 13 amino acids. For the CDR3, the DNA is TGTGCCAGTAGTACCACAGGGGACTATGGCTACACCTTC. This translates into CASSTTGDYGYTF.

The chain employs TRBV4-2 and TRBJ1-2, with TRBD1 matching 7 bases. Germline V lookup: CDR1 LGHNA, CDR2 YNFKEQ. This CDR3 is 14 amino acids long. With V trimmed by 0 bases and J by 4 bases, 2 bases remained unmatched. This chain's CDR3 is CASSQEGQSYGYTF. The DNA for the CDR3 is TGTGCCAGCAGCCAAGAGGGACAGAGCTATGGCTACACCTTC.

The chain recombines TRBV25-1 with TRBJ1-1; D is unresolved. This CDR3 has 18 amino acids. With 4 bases removed from V and 0 bases from J, the gap between germline ends came to 21 bases. Germline-derived CDR1 and CDR2 are MGHDK and SYGVNS. The CDR3: CASSVVNGKLLMNTEAFF. The CDR3 DNA reads TGTGCCAGCAGTGTGGTAAACGGGAAGCTCCTCATGAACACTGAAGCTTTCTTT.

The V and J genes are TRBV2 and TRBJ2-1; 7 positions match TRBD1. The V gene's germline CDR1 is SNHLY and CDR2 FYNNEI. V dropped 8 bases and J dropped 2; count of bases not matched to a gene: 6. The CDR3 loop spans 14 amino acids. CDR3: CASLKQGAYNEQFF. In nucleotides, the CDR3 is TGTGCCAGCCTAAAGCAGGGGGCCTACAATGAGCAGTTCTTC.

The rearrangement links TRBV10-3 to TRBJ1-3, with 7 bases that match TRBD1. With V trimmed by 6 bases and J by 2 bases, 7 bases remained unmatched. The germline gives CDR1 ENHRY, CDR2 SYGVKD. CDR3 length: 15 residues. The CDR3 sequence is CAIRGDRVPGNTIYF. The CDR3 DNA reads TGTGCCATCAGGGGAGACAGGGTGCCTGGAAACACCATATATTTT.

The chain is built from TRBV2 and TRBJ2-2; D remains unclear. This CDR3 comprises 14 residues. V was cut by 4 bases and J by 2 bases, with 8 bases left in between. Germline V lookup: CDR1 SNHLY, CDR2 FYNNEI. As DNA, the CDR3 is TGTGCCAGCAGTGTGTCCTCCAACACCGGGGAGCTGTTTTTT. Its protein is CASSVSSNTGELFF. Full variable domain (outside the CDR3, taken from reference TRBV2 and TRBJ2-2): EPEVTQTPSHQVTQMGQEVILRCVPISNHLYFYWYRQILGQKVEFLVSFYNNEISEKSEIFDDQFSVERPDGSNFTLKIRSTKLEDSAMYFCASSVSSNTGELFFGEGSRLTVL.

The gene calls are TRBV19 and TRBJ2-1; 7 nucleotides match TRBD2. J was trimmed by 0 bases and V by 4 bases; bases with no gene match: 9. The CDR3 extends over 17 amino acids. The germline gives CDR1 LNHDA, CDR2 SQIVND (reference sequence). Here the CDR3 DNA reads TGTGCCAGTAGTACCTCGGGAGGATATAGCTCCTACAATGAGCAGTTCTTC. This translates into CASSTSGGYSSYNEQFF.

This clone was recorded a few times. The chain has TRBV6-1 and TRBJ1-1; D perhaps matches TRBD1 (5 bases). The CDR3 length is 14 residues. V was trimmed by 1 base and J by 1 base, leaving 7 bases between them. Germline CDR1 is MNHNS and CDR2 is SASEGT. CDR3 nucleotides: TGTGCCAGCAGTGAAGTGGGGGGGAACACTGAAGCTTTCTTT. Its translation: CASSEVGGNTEAFF.

The J gene is TRBJ2-7, the V gene TRBV15, with TRBD1 as a possible D gene (6 bases). The CDR3 extends over 13 amino acids. Germline assignment: CDR1 LNHNV and CDR2 YYDKDF (reference sequence). The V and J ends lost 2 bases and 4 bases respectively, with 9 bases between them. Here the CDR3 reads CATSRPGEYEQYF. The CDR3 region has the DNA TGTGCCACCAGCAGACCAGGGGAGTACGAGCAGTACTTC. Drawing the rest from reference TRBV15 and TRBJ2-7, the complete variable domain is DAMVIQNPRYQVTQFGKPVTLSCSQTLNHNVMYWYQQKSSQAPKLLFHYYDKDFNNEADTPDNFQSRRPNTSFCFLDIRSPGLGDTAMYLCATSRPGEYEQYFGPGTRLTVT.

This clone was picked up a small number of times. The chain is built from TRBV9 and TRBJ1-2, with a weak D call TRBD1 (5 bases). The CDR3 sequence is 12 residues long. V lost 2 bases and J lost 4, with 6 bases in between. CDR1 is SGDLS, CDR2 YYNGEE, per germline. DNA of the CDR3: TGTGCCAGCAGCGTTGGGACCTATGGCTACACCTTC. Translation: CASSVGTYGYTF.

This clone has more than one count but fewer than ten. The genes are TRBV5-1 and TRBJ2-5; D remains ambiguous. Germline CDR1 SGHRS, CDR2 YFSETQ. The V gene lost 4 bases and the J gene lost 1 base, with 8 bases spanning the gap. CDR3 length: 13 residues. In nucleotides, the CDR3 is TGCGCCAGCAGCAACAGTGCCCAAGAGACCCAGTACTTC. Translated: CASSNSAQETQYF. Full variable domain (missing parts from reference TRBV5-1 and TRBJ2-5): KAGVTQTPRYLIKTRGQQVTLSCSPISGHRSVSWYQQTPGQGLQFLFEYFSETQRNKGNFPGRFSGRQFSNSRSEMNVSTLELGDSALYLCASSNSAQETQYFGPGTRLLVL.

This clone came up a few times. The chain links TRBV30 to TRBJ1-6; no firm D call. V was clipped by 0 bases and J by 4 bases, with 10 bases between them. The CDR3 is made up of 15 amino acids. Germline values: CDR1 GTSNPN, CDR2 SVGIG (reference sequence). The CDR3 here is CAWSVPGLYNSPLHF. The CDR3 bases are TGTGCCTGGAGTGTACCAGGACTTTATAATTCACCCCTCCACTTT.

This clone is a singleton in its sample. The chain uses TRBV9 and TRBJ1-1; perhaps TRBD1 as D (6 bases). The CDR3 covers 15 residues. Germline V gene lookup returns CDR1 SGDLS and CDR2 YYNGEE. V was cut by 3 bases and J by 5 bases, with 17 bases left in between. The chain's CDR3 is CASSAQTGLGTEAFF. The CDR3 DNA follows: TGTGCCAGCAGCGCCCAAACAGGGCTCGGAACTGAAGCTTTCTTT. The full variable domain, in which reference TRBV9 and TRBJ1-1 provide the parts outside the CDR3, is DSGVTQTPKHLITATGQRVTLRCSPRSGDLSVYWYQQSLDQGLQFLIQYYNGEERAKGNILERFSAQQFPDLHSELNLSSLELGDSALYFCASSAQTGLGTEAFFGQGTRLTVV.

This clone was detected only once. The chain joins TRBV9 to TRBJ1-6; D gene uncertain. The length of the CDR3 is 15 residues. CDR1 SGDLS and CDR2 YYNGEE come from the germline V gene. V was pared by 4 bases and J by 6 bases, with 14 bases between. The CDR3 DNA follows: TGTGCCAGCAGCCCTGCGGCAGACGTTAATTCACCCCTCCACTTT. Translating gives CASSPAADVNSPLHF.

V and J are TRBV28 and TRBJ1-4; 12 nucleotides match TRBD1. J lost 10 bases, V lost 3 bases, and 6 bases had no gene match. The CDR3 is 15 amino acids. The V gene's germline CDR1 is MDHEN and CDR2 SYDVKM. CDR3 DNA: TGTGCCAGCAGTTTGGGGGGGACAGGGGGCGGAAAACTGTTTTTT. Protein sequence: CASSLGGTGGGKLFF.

The chain recombines TRBV7-3 with TRBJ2-5; 7 nucleotides match TRBD1. The CDR3 has 15 amino acids. The ends lost 2 bases at V and 1 base at J; junction bases unmatched: 4. Germline CDR1 and CDR2: SGHTA and FQGTGA. The DNA for the CDR3 is TGTGCCAGCAGCTTATCGAGGGGGCCCCAAGAGACCCAGTACTTC. Translated, it gives CASSLSRGPQETQYF.

The V gene is TRBV5-6, the J gene TRBJ2-6, with a weak D call TRBD1 (6 bases). This CDR3 is built from 12 residues. V was clipped by 3 bases and J by 10 bases, with 8 bases between them. The germline CDR1 and CDR2 sequences are SGHDT and YYEEEE. CDR3 sequence: CASSWTENVLTF. The CDR3 bases are TGTGCCAGCAGCTGGACAGAGAACGTCCTGACTTTC.